The 3 T cell receptor beta chains below all came from one sample that was sequenced in a study of shared clonotypes between healthy human individuals. Sequenced by immunoSEQ multiplex PCR; TCRdb stores in-frame clones only, minus some. The table records 1 million to 1.2 million clones, roughly 77% of them present only once. The sequenced sample was memory CD4+ T cells from PBMCs. The subset: CD45RA-negative fraction. The receptors derive from a man younger than 35 in good health. Some clones in this sample may be carry-over from other donors' samples.

V is TRBV18 and J is TRBJ1-2, with D maybe TRBD1 (5 bases). CDR3 length: 13 residues. With 5 bases removed from V and 5 bases from J, the gap between germline ends came to 12 bases. The germline gives CDR1 KGHSH, CDR2 LQKENI. CDR3 amino acids: CASSAGTDYGYTF. The CDR3 region has the DNA TGTGCCAGCTCAGCAGGGACGGATTATGGCTACACCTTC.

A note on this clone: Other DNA sequences in the same sample also yield this CDR3. This chain joins TRBV19 and TRBJ2-2, with D possibly matching TRBD2 (5 bases). V lost 3 bases, J lost 5 bases, and 16 bases lay in between. Germline values: CDR1 LNHDA, CDR2 SQIVND (reference sequence). The CDR3 length is 16 residues. CDR3 loop: CASSIFRRRSTGELFF. CDR3 in DNA: TGTGCCAGTAGTATTTTTAGGCGGAGGTCGACCGGGGAGCTGTTTTTT. Together with reference TRBV19 and TRBJ2-2, the CDR3 gives the full variable domain: DGGITQSPKYLFRKEGQNVTLSCEQNLNHDAMYWYRQDPGQGLRLIYYSQIVNDFQKGDIAEGYSVSREKKESFPLTVTSAQKNPTAFYLCASSIFRRRSTGELFFGEGSRLTVL.

The chain uses TRBV7-6 and TRBJ2-5, with 13 bases that match TRBD2. V lost 11 bases to trimming and J lost 4 bases; unmatched junction nucleotides: 13. This CDR3 has 16 amino acids. Germline CDR1 SGHVS, CDR2 FNYEAQ. The CDR3 DNA reads as TGTGCCTCCCGAGGACTAGCGGGAGTGTCGGGAGAGACCCAGTACTTC. It codes for CASRGLAGVSGETQYF. The complete variable domain, with remaining parts taken from reference TRBV7-6 and TRBJ2-5, reads GAGVSQSPRYKVTKRGQDVALRCDPISGHVSLYWYRQALGQGPEFLTYFNYEAQQDKSGLPNDRFSAERPEGSISTLTIQRTEQRDSAMYRCASRGLAGVSGETQYFGPGTRLLVL.